One sample yielded the 30 T cell receptor beta chains listed below, sequenced in a study of blood T cell repertoires in COVID-19. Only in-frame clones appear in the TCRdb table, and some are missing; sequencing was by immunoSEQ multiplex PCR. The data contain approximately 300,000 clones, roughly 87% of them singletons. Source material: peripheral blood. The receptors here all came from a woman in her forties or fifties who had recovered from COVID-19.

The chain joins TRBV11-2 to TRBJ2-7; D gene ambiguous. Germline V lookup: CDR1 SGHAT, CDR2 FQNNGV. V was shortened by 2 bases and J by 7 bases, with 6 bases between the two germline ends. The CDR3 sequence is 11 residues long. The CDR3 DNA reads TGTGCCAGCAGCTTACACCGGGAGCAGTACTTC. Translation gives CASSLHREQYF.

The CDR3, as DNA: TGTGCCAGCAGCTTAGTATCAAACGCGGACACTGAAGCTTTCTTT. As protein: CASSLVSNADTEAFF. The V and J genes are TRBV7-2 and TRBJ1-1; the D is unclear. Germline lookup yields CDR1 SGHTA and CDR2 FQGNSA. V lost 1 base, J lost 3 bases, and 12 bases lay in between. The CDR3 is 15 residues long.

This clone has only one observation. CDR3 sequence (DNA): TGTGCCAGCAGGAGAGGGGGTTTGGACACCGGGGAGCTGTTTTTT. Translating gives CASRRGGLDTGELFF. V is TRBV28 and J is TRBJ2-2, with D tentatively TRBD1 (6 bases). Germline V lookup: CDR1 MDHEN, CDR2 SYDVKM. This CDR3 is built from 15 residues. Trimming stripped 6 bases from V and 3 bases from J, with 14 bases between.

V and J are TRBV4-3 and TRBJ2-2; no definite D call. Germline CDR1 LGHNA, CDR2 YSLEER. This CDR3 spans 14 amino acids. Trimming pared 2 bases from V and 4 bases from J, leaving 8 bases between. The CDR3: CASSQMSLTGELFF. The CDR3 DNA reads TGCGCCAGCAGCCAAATGAGTCTCACCGGGGAGCTGTTTTTT.

V is TRBV5-1 and J is TRBJ2-3; 9 bases are shared with TRBD1. Germline values: CDR1 SGHRS, CDR2 YFSETQ. J lost 3 bases, V lost 4 bases, and 3 bases had no gene match. This CDR3 contains 14 residues. Here the CDR3 reads CASSVGQGTDTQYF. For the CDR3, the DNA is TGCGCCAGCAGCGTGGGACAGGGAACAGATACGCAGTATTTT. Combining the CDR3 with reference TRBV5-1 and TRBJ2-3 gives the whole variable domain KAGVTQTPRYLIKTRGQQVTLSCSPISGHRSVSWYQQTPGQGLQFLFEYFSETQRNKGNFPGRFSGRQFSNSRSEMNVSTLELGDSALYLCASSVGQGTDTQYFGPGTRLTVL.

V usage is TRBV5-1 and J usage is TRBJ2-2; 8 bases map to TRBD2. There are 15 residues in the CDR3. V shed 3 bases and J 0 bases; nucleotides not matched to a gene: 1. The V gene's germline CDR1 is SGHRS and CDR2 YFSETQ. The CDR3 is CASSSSGSNTGELFF. The CDR3 DNA is TGCGCCAGCAGCTCTAGCGGGTCGAACACCGGGGAGCTGTTTTTT. Combining the CDR3 with reference TRBV5-1 and TRBJ2-2 gives the whole variable domain KAGVTQTPRYLIKTRGQQVTLSCSPISGHRSVSWYQQTPGQGLQFLFEYFSETQRNKGNFPGRFSGRQFSNSRSEMNVSTLELGDSALYLCASSSSGSNTGELFFGEGSRLTVL.

The V and J genes are TRBV6-1 and TRBJ2-7; 8 bases fit TRBD1. In germline, CDR1 is MNHNS, CDR2 SASEGT. Trimming removed 2 bases from V and 3 bases from J; junction bases left unmatched: 12. CDR3 size: 17 residues. The CDR3 here is CASSERNRAGGLYEQYF. CDR3 DNA sequence: TGTGCCAGCAGTGAAAGGAATAGGGCAGGGGGCCTCTACGAGCAGTACTTC.

This chain uses TRBV7-2 with TRBJ1-4; no clear D. The CDR3 length is 15 residues. Looked up from germline, CDR1 is SGHTA and CDR2 is FQGNSA. Trimming shortened V by 5 bases and J by 7 bases, and 17 bases separated the two germline ends. In DNA form, the CDR3 reads TGTGCCAGCAGCCCGGGGATTGGGCGTGGTGAAAAACTGTTTTTT. This codes for CASSPGIGRGEKLFF.

J is TRBJ1-3 and V is TRBV18; a weak D match, TRBD1 (5 bases). The length of the CDR3 is 17 residues. V was clipped by 1 base and J by 0 bases, with 13 bases between them. The V gene's germline CDR1 is KGHSH and CDR2 LQKENI. The CDR3 region has the DNA TGTGCCAGCTCACCACGGCAGGGAGGGTCCTCTGGAAACACCATATATTTT. Protein product: CASSPRQGGSSGNTIYF.

J is TRBJ1-6 and V is TRBV6-6, with 7 positions matching TRBD1. The V and J ends lost 5 bases and 0 bases, in that order; junction bases with no gene match: 4. The CDR3 is made up of 16 amino acids. In germline, CDR1 is MNHNY, CDR2 SVGAGI (reference sequence). The CDR3 reads CASSPTGTSYNSPLHF. Written as DNA, the CDR3 is TGTGCCAGCAGTCCGACAGGGACCTCCTATAATTCACCCCTCCACTTT.

The gene calls are TRBV7-3 and TRBJ1-2; 9 nucleotides align to TRBD1. CDR1 and CDR2 (germline): SGHTA, FQGTGA. V shed 4 bases and J 8 bases; nucleotides not matched to a gene: 8. The CDR3 contains 14 residues. The CDR3 nucleotides read TGTGCCAGCAGCTCACCCGGGACAGGGATAGGCTACACCTTC. Protein sequence: CASSSPGTGIGYTF.

The genes are TRBV9 and TRBJ2-1, with TRBD2 matching over 8 bases. The J segment lost 3 bases and the V segment lost 3 bases, leaving 2 bases of the junction unmatched. CDR1 is SGDLS, CDR2 YYNGEE, per germline. The CDR3 consists of 14 residues. The CDR3 DNA is TGTGCCAGCAGCGATACTAGCGGCTACAATGAGCAGTTCTTC. Amino acids: CASSDTSGYNEQFF.

V is TRBV30 and J is TRBJ1-6, with a weak D call TRBD1 (5 bases). The CDR3 consists of 18 residues. V shed 4 bases and J shed 0 bases, with 19 bases lying between them. Germline loops: CDR1 GTSNPN, CDR2 SVGIG (reference sequence). CDR3 in amino acids: CAWTPGRGRSSYNSPLHF. The CDR3 DNA is TGTGCCTGGACCCCGGGGCGGGGCCGGAGCTCCTATAATTCACCCCTCCACTTT.

J is TRBJ1-6 and V is TRBV6-6, with a possible D match to TRBD1 (6 bases). The CDR3 consists of 16 residues. V lost 5 bases and J 0 bases, leaving 11 bases between the germline ends. Germline V lookup: CDR1 MNHNY, CDR2 SVGAGI (reference sequence). As DNA, the CDR3 is TGTGCCAGCAGTCCTGACAGGAGCTCCTATAATTCACCCCTCCACTTT. It yields the protein CASSPDRSSYNSPLHF.

The gene calls are TRBV12-3 or TRBV12-4 and TRBJ1-2; D remains unclear. Trimming pared 6 bases from V and 12 bases from J, leaving 11 bases between. The CDR3 sequence is 10 residues long. Here the CDR3 reads CASSLREHTF. The DNA for the CDR3 is TGTGCCAGCAGCCTTAGGGAGCACACCTTC.

The chain uses TRBV14 and TRBJ2-7, with 11 nucleotides matching TRBD1. CDR3 length equals 15 residues. Germline V gene sequence: CDR1 SGHDN, CDR2 FVKESK. The trim removed 4 bases at V and 6 bases at J, leaving 8 bases unmatched. The CDR3 loop reads CASSPRDRGGREQYF. The CDR3 region has the DNA TGTGCCAGCAGCCCCCGGGACAGGGGGGGCCGCGAGCAGTACTTC.

CDR3 nucleotide sequence: TGTGCCAGCAGCTTATCAGGGTCTAATGAAAAACTGTTTTTT. It specifies CASSLSGSNEKLFF. This sequence joins TRBV7-2 and TRBJ1-4, with D perhaps matching TRBD1 (5 bases). From germline, CDR1 is SGHTA and CDR2 FQGNSA. The CDR3 spans 14 residues. The V end was cut by 2 bases, the J end by 3 bases, with 7 bases between.

This sequence joins TRBV28 and TRBJ1-1; 10 nucleotides agree with TRBD1. CDR1 is MDHEN, CDR2 SYDVKM, per germline. This CDR3 has 15 residues. J was trimmed by 6 bases and V by 3 bases; bases with no gene match: 7. The DNA for the CDR3 is TGTGCCAGCAGTTTGCAGGGACAGGGGTCGGCTGAAGCTTTCTTT. Its translation: CASSLQGQGSAEAFF. Together with reference TRBV28 and TRBJ1-1, the CDR3 gives the full variable domain: DVKVTQSSRYLVKRTGEKVFLECVQDMDHENMFWYRQDPGLGLRLIYFSYDVKMKEKGDIPEGYSVSREKKERFSLILESASTNQTSMYLCASSLQGQGSAEAFFGQGTRLTVV.

This chain connects TRBV10-3 to TRBJ2-1; D is possibly TRBD1 (5 bases). This CDR3 is 14 amino acids long. Germline lookup yields CDR1 ENHRY and CDR2 SYGVKD. V dropped 2 bases and J dropped 7 bases, with 12 bases sitting between them. CDR3 sequence: CAISEPGIRNEQFF. CDR3 DNA sequence: TGTGCCATCAGTGAGCCAGGGATACGTAATGAGCAGTTCTTC.

The V call is TRBV6-5, the J call TRBJ1-6; D is uncertain. Trimming cost V 0 bases and J 9 bases, with 12 bases left between them. CDR3 size: 15 residues. CDR1 and CDR2 from the germline V gene are MNHEY and SVGAGI. The CDR3 DNA sequence: TGTGCCAGCAGTTACTCGCGGTGGGAGGGTTCACCCCTCCACTTT. Residues: CASSYSRWEGSPLHF.

The rearrangement uses TRBV6-1 and TRBJ1-2; 11 positions agree with TRBD1. Trimming took 2 bases from V and 4 from J; bases not matched to a gene: 3. This CDR3 is 15 amino acids long. Germline V CDR1 and CDR2: MNHNS, SASEGT. CDR3 sequence reads: CASSERTGGPYGYTF. For the CDR3, the DNA is TGTGCCAGCAGTGAACGGACAGGGGGCCCCTATGGCTACACCTTC.

This chain links TRBV5-6 with TRBJ2-5; 12 bases align to TRBD2. Germline CDR1 reads SGHDT; CDR2 reads YYEEEE. CDR3 length: 15 residues. V was pared by 4 bases and J by 6 bases, with 7 bases of the junction left unmatched. DNA for the CDR3: TGTGCCAGCAGCCTTGGACTAGCGGGGTCGCAGACCCAGTACTTC. Translation gives CASSLGLAGSQTQYF.

This clone was seen a handful of times. The chain couples TRBV6-5 to TRBJ1-1; no reliable D call. The CDR3 loop spans 15 amino acids. CDR1 and CDR2 (germline): MNHEY, SVGAGI. Deletions cut 0 bases from V and 1 base from J, with 9 bases between. In nucleotides, the CDR3 is TGTGCCAGCAGTTACTCGAGGGTAGGGAACACTGAAGCTTTCTTT. The encoded protein is CASSYSRVGNTEAFF.

V gene TRBV7-2 combines with J gene TRBJ2-1; D call uncertain. CDR1 is SGHTA and CDR2 is FQGNSA in the germline V gene. With 2 bases removed from V and 4 bases from J, the gap between germline ends came to 12 bases. The CDR3 has 15 residues. CDR3 sequence (DNA): TGTGCCAGCAGCTTACCGACATCCCCTTACAATGAGCAGTTCTTC. It translates to CASSLPTSPYNEQFF. The full variable domain, its missing parts supplied by reference TRBV7-2 and TRBJ2-1, is GAGVSQSPSNKVTEKGKDVELRCDPISGHTALYWYRQSLGQGLEFLIYFQGNSAPDKSGLPSDRFSAERTGGSVSTLTIQRTQQEDSAVYLCASSLPTSPYNEQFFGPGTRLTVL.

This clone was found a few times. V is TRBV30 and J is TRBJ2-1; 10 bases align to TRBD1. CDR3 length equals 11 residues. Per the germline V gene, CDR1 is GTSNPN and CDR2 is SVGIG (reference sequence). V dropped 0 bases and J dropped 14; count of bases not matched to a gene: 1. CDR3 protein: CAWSVGQGKFF. The DNA for the CDR3 is TGTGCCTGGAGTGTGGGACAGGGGAAGTTCTTC.

This clone came up a few times. The chain is built from TRBV29-1 and TRBJ1-2; no firm D call. Trimming took 7 bases from V and 7 from J, leaving 25 bases between them. CDR1 is SQVTM and CDR2 is ANQGSEA in the germline V gene. This CDR3 has 15 amino acids. The CDR3 sequence is CSALKESGVRGGYTF. CDR3 bases: TGCAGCGCACTAAAAGAATCCGGGGTCAGAGGTGGCTACACCTTC. Based on the CDR3 plus reference TRBV29-1 and TRBJ1-2, the full variable domain is SAVISQKPSRDICQRGTSLTIQCQVDSQVTMMFWYRQQPGQSLTLIATANQGSEATYESGFVIDKFPISRPNLTFSTLTVSNMSPEDSSIYLCSALKESGVRGGYTFGSGTRLTVV.

The chain combines TRBV27 with TRBJ2-1, with TRBD2 identical over 10 bases. The ends lost 5 bases at V and 2 bases at J; junction bases unmatched: 3. The CDR3 sequence is 15 residues long. Germline assignment: CDR1 MNHEY and CDR2 SMNVEV (reference sequence). CDR3 in DNA: TGTGCCAGCAGTCTAGCGGGAGTTACCTACAATGAGCAGTTCTTC. This encodes CASSLAGVTYNEQFF.

This clone was detected ten times or more. This chain connects TRBV30 to TRBJ2-7, with TRBD2 identical over 13 bases. Germline assignment: CDR1 GTSNPN and CDR2 SVGIG (reference sequence). The CDR3 covers 17 residues. V was pared by 3 bases and J by 2 bases, with 10 bases of the junction left unmatched. The CDR3 sequence: CAWRGLTGTSGAYEQYF. In nucleotides, the CDR3 is TGTGCCTGGAGGGGGCTTACCGGGACTAGCGGGGCCTACGAGCAGTACTTC. Full variable domain (rest looked up from reference TRBV30 and TRBJ2-7): SQTIHQWPATLVQPVGSPLSLECTVEGTSNPNLYWYRQAAGRGLQLLFYSVGIGQISSEVPQNLSASRPQDRQFILSSKKLLLSDSGFYLCAWRGLTGTSGAYEQYFGPGTRLTVT.

The gene calls are TRBV6-2 or TRBV6-3 and TRBJ1-1, with a weak D call TRBD1 (5 bases). The CDR3 has 12 residues. From germline, CDR1 is MNHEY and CDR2 SVGEGT. V was trimmed by 2 bases and J by 9 bases, leaving 10 bases between them. The CDR3 nucleotides read TGTGCCAGCAGTTACCAAGCGGGACAAGCTTTCTTT. It specifies CASSYQAGQAFF.

The chain couples TRBV6-5 to TRBJ2-1; 9 bases match TRBD1. J gave up 7 bases and V 2 bases, and 6 bases lay outside the gene matches. Germline values: CDR1 MNHEY, CDR2 SVGAGI. This CDR3 contains 15 residues. Written as DNA, the CDR3 is TGTGCCAGCAGTTACGAAGGACAGGGGCGGAATGAGCAGTTCTTC. The encoded protein is CASSYEGQGRNEQFF.